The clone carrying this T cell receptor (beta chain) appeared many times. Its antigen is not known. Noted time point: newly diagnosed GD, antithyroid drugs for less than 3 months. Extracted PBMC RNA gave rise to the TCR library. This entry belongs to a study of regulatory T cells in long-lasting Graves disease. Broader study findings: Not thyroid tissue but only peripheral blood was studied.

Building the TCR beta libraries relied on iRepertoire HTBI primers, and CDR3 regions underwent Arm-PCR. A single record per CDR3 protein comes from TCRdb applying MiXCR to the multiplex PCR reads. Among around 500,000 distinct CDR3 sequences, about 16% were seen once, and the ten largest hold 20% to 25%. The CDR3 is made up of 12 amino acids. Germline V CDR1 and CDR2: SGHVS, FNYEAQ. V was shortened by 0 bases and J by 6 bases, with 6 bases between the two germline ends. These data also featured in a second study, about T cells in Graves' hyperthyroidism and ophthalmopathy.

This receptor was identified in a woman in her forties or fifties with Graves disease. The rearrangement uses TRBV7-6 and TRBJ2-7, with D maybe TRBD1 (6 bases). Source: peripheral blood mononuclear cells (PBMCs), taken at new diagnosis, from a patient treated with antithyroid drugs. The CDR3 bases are TGTGCCAGCAGCTTAGCAGGGGGCGAGCAGTACTTC. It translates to CASSLAGGEQYF.